The T cell receptor beta chain under discussion was sequenced for a study of cytomegalovirus exposure and HLA in healthy donors. Study background: Samples from HLA-typed donors yielded around 79 million unique TCRs in an early data release.

General study points: A later examination showed that TCR association rates differed by HLA locus, with DRB1 most and HLA-C fewest. Cytomegalovirus status, reportedly, was diagnosed with high specificity and sensitivity by the classifier. Most TCR beta V segments were productive about 90% or about 30% of the time in an earlier analysis.

The CDR3 contains 15 residues. CDR1 MNHEY and CDR2 SVGAGI come from the germline V gene. V was shortened by 4 bases and J by 0 bases, with 10 bases between the two germline ends. Use of 60 Vbeta and 13 Jbeta primers characterized the PCR. TCRdb keeps only in-frame clones here, not all; method: immunoSEQ multiplex PCR. The sample has about 150,000 clones, 70% to 85% seen once. About this clone: As yet, its antigen is unknown. Within the sample, other DNA sequences also encode this same CDR3.

This TCR was sampled from a woman between 50 and 59 years old in good health and CMV-seropositive. V gene TRBV6-5 combines with J gene TRBJ1-5; the D gene is possibly TRBD1 (6 bases). The sequenced material came from PBMCs. The CDR3 sequence: CASSSDRNSNQPQHF. In DNA form, the CDR3 reads TGTGCCAGCAGTTCTGACAGGAATAGCAATCAGCCCCAGCATTTT.